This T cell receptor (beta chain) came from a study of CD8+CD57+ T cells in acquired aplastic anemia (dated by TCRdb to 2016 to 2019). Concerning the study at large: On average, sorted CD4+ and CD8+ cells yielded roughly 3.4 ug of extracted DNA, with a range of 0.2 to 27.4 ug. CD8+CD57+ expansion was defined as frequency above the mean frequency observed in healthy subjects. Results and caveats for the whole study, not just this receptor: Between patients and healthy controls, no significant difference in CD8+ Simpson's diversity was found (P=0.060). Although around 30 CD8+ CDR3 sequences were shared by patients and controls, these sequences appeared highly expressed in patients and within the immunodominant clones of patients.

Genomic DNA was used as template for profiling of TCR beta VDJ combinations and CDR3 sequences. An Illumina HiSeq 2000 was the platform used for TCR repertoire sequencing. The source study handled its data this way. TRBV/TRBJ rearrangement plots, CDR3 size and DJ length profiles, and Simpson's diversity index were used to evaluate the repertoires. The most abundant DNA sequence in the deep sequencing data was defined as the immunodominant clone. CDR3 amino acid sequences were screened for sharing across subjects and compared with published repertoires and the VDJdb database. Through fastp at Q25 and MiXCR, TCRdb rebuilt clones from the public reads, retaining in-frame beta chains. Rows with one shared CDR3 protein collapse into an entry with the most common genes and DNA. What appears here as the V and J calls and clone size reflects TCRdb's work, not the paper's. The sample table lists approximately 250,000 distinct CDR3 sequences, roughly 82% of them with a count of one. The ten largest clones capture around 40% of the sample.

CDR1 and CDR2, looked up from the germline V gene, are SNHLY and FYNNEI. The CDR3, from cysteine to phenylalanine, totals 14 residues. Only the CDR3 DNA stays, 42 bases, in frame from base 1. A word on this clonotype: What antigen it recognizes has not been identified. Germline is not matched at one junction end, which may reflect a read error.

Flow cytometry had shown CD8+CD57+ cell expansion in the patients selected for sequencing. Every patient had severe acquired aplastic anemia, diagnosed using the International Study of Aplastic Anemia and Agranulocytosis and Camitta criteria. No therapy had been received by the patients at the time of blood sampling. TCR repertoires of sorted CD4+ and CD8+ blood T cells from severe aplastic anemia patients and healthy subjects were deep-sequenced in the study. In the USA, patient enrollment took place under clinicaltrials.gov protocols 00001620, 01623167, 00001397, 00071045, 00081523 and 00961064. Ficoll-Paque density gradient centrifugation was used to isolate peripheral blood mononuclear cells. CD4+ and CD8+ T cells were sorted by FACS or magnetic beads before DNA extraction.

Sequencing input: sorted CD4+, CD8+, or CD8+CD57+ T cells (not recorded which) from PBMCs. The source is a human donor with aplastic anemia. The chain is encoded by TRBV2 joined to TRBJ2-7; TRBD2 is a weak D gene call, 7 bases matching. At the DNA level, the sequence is TGTGCCAGCGGCGGCGGGGGCCTAGCCTACGAGCAGTTTTTC. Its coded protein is CASGGGGLAYEQFF.